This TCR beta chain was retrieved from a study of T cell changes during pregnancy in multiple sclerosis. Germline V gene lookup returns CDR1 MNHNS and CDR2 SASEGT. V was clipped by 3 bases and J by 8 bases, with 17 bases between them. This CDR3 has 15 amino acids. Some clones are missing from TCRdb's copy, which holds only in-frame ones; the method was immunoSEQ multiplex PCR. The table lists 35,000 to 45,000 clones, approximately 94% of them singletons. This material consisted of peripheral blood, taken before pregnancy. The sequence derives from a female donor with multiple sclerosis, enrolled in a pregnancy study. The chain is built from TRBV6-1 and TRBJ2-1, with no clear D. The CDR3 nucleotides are TGTGCCAGCAGTGACGGTAGCCTGGATGTCGATGAGCAGTTCTTC. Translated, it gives CASSDGSLDVDEQFF.